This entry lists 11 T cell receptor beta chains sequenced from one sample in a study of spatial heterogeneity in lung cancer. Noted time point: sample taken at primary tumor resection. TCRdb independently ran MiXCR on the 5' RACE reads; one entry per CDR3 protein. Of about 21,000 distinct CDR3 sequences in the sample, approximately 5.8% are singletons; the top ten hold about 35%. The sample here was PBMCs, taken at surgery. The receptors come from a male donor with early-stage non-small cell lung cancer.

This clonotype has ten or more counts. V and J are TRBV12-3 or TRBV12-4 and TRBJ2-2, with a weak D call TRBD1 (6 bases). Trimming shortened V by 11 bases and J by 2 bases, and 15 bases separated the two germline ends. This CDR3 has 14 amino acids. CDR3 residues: CAGAAGDNTGELFF. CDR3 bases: TGTGCCGGGGCTGCAGGGGATAACACCGGGGAGCTGTTTTTT.

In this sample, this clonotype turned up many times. CDR3 DNA sequence: TGCAGCGTGCCAATTGGGAGACCGAACACCGGGGAGCTGTTTTTT. As protein: CSVPIGRPNTGELFF. The V call is TRBV29-1, the J call TRBJ2-2; D is perhaps TRBD2 (5 bases). The CDR3 sequence is 15 residues long. Germline-derived CDR1 and CDR2 are SQVTM and ANQGSEA. The V end lost 6 bases, the J end lost 0 bases, and 14 bases lay between the germline ends.

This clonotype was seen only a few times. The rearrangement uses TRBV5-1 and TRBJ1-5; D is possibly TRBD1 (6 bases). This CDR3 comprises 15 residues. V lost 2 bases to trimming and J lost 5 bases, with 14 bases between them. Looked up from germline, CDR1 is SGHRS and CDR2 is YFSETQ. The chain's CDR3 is CASSLKGVDDQPQHF. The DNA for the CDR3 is TGCGCCAGCAGCTTAAAGGGGGTGGATGATCAGCCCCAGCATTTT.

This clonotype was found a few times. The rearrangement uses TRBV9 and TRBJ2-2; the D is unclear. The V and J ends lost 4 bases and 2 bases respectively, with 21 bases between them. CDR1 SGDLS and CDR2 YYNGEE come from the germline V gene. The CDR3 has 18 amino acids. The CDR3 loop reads CASSTSGSALINTGELFF. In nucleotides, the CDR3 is TGTGCCAGCAGCACATCCGGGTCCGCACTAATCAACACCGGGGAGCTGTTTTTT.

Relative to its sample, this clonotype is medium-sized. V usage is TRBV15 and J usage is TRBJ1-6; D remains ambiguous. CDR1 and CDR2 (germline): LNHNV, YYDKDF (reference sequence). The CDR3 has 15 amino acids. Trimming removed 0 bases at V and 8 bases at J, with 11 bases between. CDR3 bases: TGTGCCACCAGCAGAGATCGTGGGAGCCATTCACCCCTCCACTTT. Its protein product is CATSRDRGSHSPLHF. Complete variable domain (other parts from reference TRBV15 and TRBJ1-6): DAMVIQNPRYQVTQFGKPVTLSCSQTLNHNVMYWYQQKSSQAPKLLFHYYDKDFNNEADTPDNFQSRRPNTSFCFLDIRSPGLGDTAMYLCATSRDRGSHSPLHFGNGTRLTVT.

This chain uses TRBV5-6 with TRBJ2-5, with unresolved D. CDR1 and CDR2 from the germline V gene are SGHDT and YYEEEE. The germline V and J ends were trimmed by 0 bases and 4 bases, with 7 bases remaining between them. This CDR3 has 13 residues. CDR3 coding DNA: TGTGCCAGCAGCTTGGATAGGGTAGAGACCCAGTACTTC. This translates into CASSLDRVETQYF.

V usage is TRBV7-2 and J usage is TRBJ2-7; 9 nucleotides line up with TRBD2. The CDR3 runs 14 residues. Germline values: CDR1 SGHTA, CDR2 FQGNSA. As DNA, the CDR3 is TGTGTATCGGCGGGAGGGCCAGGAGTTTACGAGCAGTACTTC. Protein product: CVSAGGPGVYEQYF.

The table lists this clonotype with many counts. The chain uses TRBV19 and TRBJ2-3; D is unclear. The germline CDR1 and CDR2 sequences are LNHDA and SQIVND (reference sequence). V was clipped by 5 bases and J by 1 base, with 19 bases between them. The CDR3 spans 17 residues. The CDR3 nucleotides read TGTGCCAGTAGTGCCACCCCCCGAGGTTTTGGCACAGATACGCAGTATTTT. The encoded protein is CASSATPRGFGTDTQYF.

CDR3 residues: CASSSIGGAGNTIYF. For the CDR3, the DNA is TGTGCCAGCAGTTCTATAGGGGGCGCGGGAAACACCATATATTTT. V gene TRBV6-6 combines with J gene TRBJ1-3; the match to TRBD1 covers 7 bases. Germline V gene lookup returns CDR1 MNHNY and CDR2 SVGAGI (reference sequence). The J segment lost 4 bases and the V segment lost 4 bases, leaving 7 bases of the junction unmatched. This CDR3 is built from 15 residues.

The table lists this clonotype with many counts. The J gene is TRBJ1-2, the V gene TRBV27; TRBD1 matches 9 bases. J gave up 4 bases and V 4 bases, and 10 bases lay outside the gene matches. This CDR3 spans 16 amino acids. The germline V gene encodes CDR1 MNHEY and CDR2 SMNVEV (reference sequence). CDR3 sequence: CASSSPTQGAGYGYTF. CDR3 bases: TGTGCCAGCAGTTCCCCTACACAGGGGGCTGGCTATGGCTACACCTTC.

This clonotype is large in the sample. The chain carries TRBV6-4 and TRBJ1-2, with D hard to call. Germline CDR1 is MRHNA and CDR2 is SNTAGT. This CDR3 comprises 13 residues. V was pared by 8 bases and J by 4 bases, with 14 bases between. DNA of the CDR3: TGTGCCAGCTCAAACACAGAGGGCTATGGCTACACCTTC. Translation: CASSNTEGYGYTF.